One sample yielded the 16 T cell receptor beta chains listed below, sequenced in a study of shared clonotypes between healthy human individuals. Method: immunoSEQ multiplex PCR; TCRdb's copy keeps in-frame clones and lacks some. The sample gives about 1 million clones, about 75% of which show up once; approximately 1.5% is in the top ten. The sample was memory CD4+ T cells sorted from blood. The subset is: CD45RA-negative fraction. These receptors all come from a man between 18 and 29 years old in good health.

This clone was seen only once. The rearrangement uses TRBV6-1 and TRBJ1-2; unclear D gene. The germline V gene encodes CDR1 MNHNS and CDR2 SASEGT. The CDR3 sequence is 12 residues long. V lost 3 bases to trimming and J lost 1 base, with 3 bases between them. CDR3 sequence reads: CASSEINYGYTF. The CDR3 DNA reads TGTGCCAGCAGTGAGATTAACTATGGCTACACCTTC.

The chain couples TRBV18 to TRBJ1-1, with D possibly TRBD1 on 6 matching bases. With 3 bases removed from V and 3 bases from J, the gap between germline ends came to 11 bases. Germline-derived CDR1 and CDR2 are KGHSH and LQKENI. The CDR3 covers 14 residues. The CDR3 coding sequence is TGTGCCAGCTCACCTAGAGGGGGGGACACTGAAGCTTTCTTT. This sequence encodes CASSPRGGDTEAFF.

The V gene is TRBV5-1, the J gene TRBJ1-2; 9 bases match TRBD1. The V segment lost 4 bases and the J segment 6 bases; nucleotides outside the gene matches: 7. The CDR3 is made up of 14 amino acids. CDR1 SGHRS and CDR2 YFSETQ come from the germline V gene. The CDR3: CASSMSTGGNGYTF. In DNA, the CDR3 is TGCGCCAGCAGCATGAGCACAGGGGGCAATGGCTACACCTTC.

This chain joins TRBV27 and TRBJ1-1; D uncertain. The CDR3 has 14 amino acids. Germline V gene data show CDR1 as MNHEY and CDR2 as SMNVEV (reference sequence). V lost 0 bases, J lost 0 bases, and 5 bases lay in between. Written as DNA, the CDR3 is TGTGCCAGCAGTTTATCGTGGGTGAACACTGAAGCTTTCTTT. Amino acids: CASSLSWVNTEAFF.

The chain recombines TRBV9 with TRBJ2-2; D is perhaps TRBD1 (7 bases). V lost 4 bases, J lost 6 bases, and 13 bases lay in between. Germline lookup yields CDR1 SGDLS and CDR2 YYNGEE. The CDR3 consists of 14 residues. CDR3 coding DNA: TGTGCCAGCAGCCTCGGCAGGGGGGCCGGGGAGCTGTTTTTT. Residues: CASSLGRGAGELFF. Supplemented by reference TRBV9 and TRBJ2-2, the full variable domain reads DSGVTQTPKHLITATGQRVTLRCSPRSGDLSVYWYQQSLDQGLQFLIQYYNGEERAKGNILERFSAQQFPDLHSELNLSSLELGDSALYFCASSLGRGAGELFFGEGSRLTVL.

The rearrangement links TRBV5-8 to TRBJ1-1; D possibly corresponds to TRBD1 (5 bases). V was shortened by 1 base and J by 0 bases, with 16 bases between the two germline ends. The germline V gene encodes CDR1 SGHTS and CDR2 YDEGEE. The CDR3 is 17 residues long. The CDR3 region has the DNA TGTGCCAGCAGCTTGCACAGGTTAATGGCAATGAACACTGAAGCTTTCTTT. Its translation is CASSLHRLMAMNTEAFF.

V and J are TRBV2 and TRBJ2-3, with TRBD1 matching 8 bases. Looked up from germline, CDR1 is SNHLY and CDR2 is FYNNEI. This CDR3 is built from 13 residues. The trim removed 8 bases at V and 4 bases at J, leaving 5 bases unmatched. The CDR3 spells CASGPQGADTQYF. CDR3 nucleotides: TGTGCCAGCGGACCACAGGGGGCAGATACGCAGTATTTT.

Here the CDR3 reads CASSQVNSGPLHF. DNA of the CDR3: TGTGCCAGCAGCCAAGTAAACTCGGGGCCCCTCCACTTT. The gene calls are TRBV14 and TRBJ1-6, with D unresolved. The length of the CDR3 is 13 residues. V dropped 1 base and J dropped 13 bases, with 11 bases sitting between them. In germline, CDR1 is SGHDN, CDR2 FVKESK.

The rearrangement joins TRBV5-4 to TRBJ1-1, with no clear D. The CDR3 is made up of 13 amino acids. V shed 6 bases and J shed 1 base, with 10 bases lying between them. Germline V gives CDR1 SGHNT, CDR2 YYREEE (reference sequence). The DNA for the CDR3 is TGTGCCAGCACCCCCGATGGGAACACTGAAGCTTTCTTT. Its translation is CASTPDGNTEAFF.

The chain carries TRBV7-2 and TRBJ2-2; possible D gene TRBD1, 5 bases. There are 15 residues in the CDR3. V lost 1 base, J lost 7 bases, and 13 bases lay in between. Germline V gene data show CDR1 as SGHTA and CDR2 as FQGNSA. The CDR3 sequence: CASSLELQGGGELFF. CDR3 sequence (DNA): TGTGCCAGCAGCTTAGAGTTGCAGGGTGGCGGGGAGCTGTTTTTT.

Of note for this clone: Compared with germline, one end of the junction differs, possibly owing to a read error. The chain recombines TRBV5-5 with TRBJ2-7; 8 bases match TRBD2. CDR1 is SGHKS and CDR2 is YYEKEE in the germline V gene (reference sequence). There are 17 residues in the CDR3. CDR3 nucleotides: TGTGCCAGCAACTTTGCCTCCGGGACTAGTTTCTCCCACGAGCAGTACTTC. Amino acid sequence: CASNFASGTSFSHEQYF.

The V gene is TRBV7-8, the J gene TRBJ2-7, with D uncertain. Per germline, CDR1 SGHVS and CDR2 FQNEAQ. Trimming pared 5 bases from V and 3 bases from J, leaving 14 bases between. The CDR3 has 14 amino acids. As DNA, the CDR3 is TGTGCCAGCAGCATAAGCCATCCTTACTACGAGCAGTACTTC. It is translated as CASSISHPYYEQYF.

The V and J genes are TRBV28 and TRBJ2-7; possibly TRBD2 for D (6 bases). The V end was cut by 2 bases, the J end by 2 bases, with 10 bases between. This CDR3 contains 14 residues. From germline, CDR1 is MDHEN and CDR2 SYDVKM. CDR3 region: CASSLGPGAYEQYF. The CDR3 DNA is TGTGCCAGCAGTTTAGGCCCGGGGGCCTACGAGCAGTACTTC.

The chain couples TRBV18 to TRBJ1-1; D gene ambiguous. Deletions cut 0 bases from V and 1 base from J, with 9 bases between. This CDR3 has 15 amino acids. From germline, CDR1 is KGHSH and CDR2 LQKENI. The CDR3 coding sequence is TGTGCCAGCTCACCACCGGGGAGCTCGAACACTGAAGCTTTCTTT. Encoded protein: CASSPPGSSNTEAFF.

For this clone: A much more abundant neighbour one base away suggests this may be a read error. The V and J genes are TRBV30 and TRBJ1-1; TRBD1 might be the D (5 bases). This CDR3 is 13 amino acids long. V was cut by 3 bases and J by 4 bases, with 12 bases left in between. Germline-derived CDR1 and CDR2 are GTSNPN and SVGIG (reference sequence). The CDR3 coding sequence is TGTGCCTGGAGCCACGGGGGGACCACTGAAGCTTTCTTT. Translation gives CAWSHGGTTEAFF.

The chain couples TRBV11-2 to TRBJ2-7; 8 nucleotides match TRBD1. The CDR3 totals 13 residues. CDR1 and CDR2 from the germline V gene are SGHAT and FQNNGV. With V trimmed by 5 bases and J by 5 bases, 5 bases remained unmatched. The CDR3, as DNA: TGTGCCAGCAGCACCCCAGGGGGCCACGAGCAGTACTTC. Its protein product is CASSTPGGHEQYF. Combining the CDR3 with reference TRBV11-2 and TRBJ2-7 gives the whole variable domain EAGVAQSPRYKIIEKRQSVAFWCNPISGHATLYWYQQILGQGPKLLIQFQNNGVVDDSQLPKDRFSAERLKGVDSTLKIQPAKLEDSAVYLCASSTPGGHEQYFGPGTRLTVT.